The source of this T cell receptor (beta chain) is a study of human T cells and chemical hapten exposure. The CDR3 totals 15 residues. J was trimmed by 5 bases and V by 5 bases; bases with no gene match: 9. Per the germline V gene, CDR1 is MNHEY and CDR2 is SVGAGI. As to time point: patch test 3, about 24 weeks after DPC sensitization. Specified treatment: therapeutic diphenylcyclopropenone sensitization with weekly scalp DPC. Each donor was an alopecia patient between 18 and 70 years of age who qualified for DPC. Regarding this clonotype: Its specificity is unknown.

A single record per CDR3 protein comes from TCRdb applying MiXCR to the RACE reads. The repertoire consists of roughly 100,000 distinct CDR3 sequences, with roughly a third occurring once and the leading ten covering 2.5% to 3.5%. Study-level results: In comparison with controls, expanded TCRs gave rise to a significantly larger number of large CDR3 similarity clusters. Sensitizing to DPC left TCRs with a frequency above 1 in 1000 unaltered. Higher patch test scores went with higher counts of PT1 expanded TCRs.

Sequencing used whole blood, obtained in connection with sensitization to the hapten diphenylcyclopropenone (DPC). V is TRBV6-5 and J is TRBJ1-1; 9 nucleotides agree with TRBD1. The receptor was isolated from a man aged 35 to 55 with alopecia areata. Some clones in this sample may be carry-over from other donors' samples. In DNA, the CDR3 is TGTGCCAGCAGTCTCCAGGGACAGGGTGGAACTGAAGCTTTCTTT. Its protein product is CASSLQGQGGTEAFF.